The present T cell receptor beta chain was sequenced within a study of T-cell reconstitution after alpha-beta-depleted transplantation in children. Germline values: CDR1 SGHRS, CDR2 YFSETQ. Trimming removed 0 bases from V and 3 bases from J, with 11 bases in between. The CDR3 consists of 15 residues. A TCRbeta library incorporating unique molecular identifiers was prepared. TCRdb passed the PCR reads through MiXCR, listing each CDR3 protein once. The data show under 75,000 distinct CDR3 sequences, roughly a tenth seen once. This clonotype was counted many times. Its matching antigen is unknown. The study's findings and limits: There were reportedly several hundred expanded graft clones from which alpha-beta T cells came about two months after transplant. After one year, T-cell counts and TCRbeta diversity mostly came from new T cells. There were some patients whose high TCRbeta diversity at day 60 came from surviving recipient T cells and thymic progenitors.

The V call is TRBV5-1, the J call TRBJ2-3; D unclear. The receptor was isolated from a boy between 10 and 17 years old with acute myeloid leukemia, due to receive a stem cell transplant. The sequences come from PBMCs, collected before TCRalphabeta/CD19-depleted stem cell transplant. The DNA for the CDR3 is TGCGCCAGCAGCTTGGCCGCCCCCCCTACAGATACGCAGTATTTT. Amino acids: CASSLAAPPTDTQYF.